The present TCR beta chain was sequenced within a study of human T cells and chemical hapten exposure. Study-level background: Across samples, TCR yields varied, mostly owing to small differences in pooled library volumes.

TCRdb redid the calling of the RACE reads with MiXCR, one entry per CDR3 protein. The repertoire includes some 350,000 distinct CDR3 sequences, roughly 6% of them detected once, and around 5.6% sits in the top ten. The time point is: patch test 2, 6 weeks after DPC sensitization. Treatment meaning: therapeutic diphenylcyclopropenone sensitization with weekly scalp DPC. The CDR3 runs to 11 residues. The germline CDR1 and CDR2 sequences are SQVTM and ANQGSEA. Between the trimmed V and J ends, which lost 7 bases and 6 bases, there was a span of 9 bases. This clonotype was counted many times. V usage is TRBV29-1 and J usage is TRBJ2-2, with D unclear. This TCR derives from a woman aged 18-30 years with alopecia areata. Some clones in this sample may be carry-over from other donors' samples. The sample here was whole blood, taken in connection with sensitization to the hapten diphenylcyclopropenone (DPC). In DNA form, the CDR3 reads TGCAGCGGTGCTCAGGCCGGGGAGCTGTTTTTT. Translated, it gives CSGAQAGELFF.